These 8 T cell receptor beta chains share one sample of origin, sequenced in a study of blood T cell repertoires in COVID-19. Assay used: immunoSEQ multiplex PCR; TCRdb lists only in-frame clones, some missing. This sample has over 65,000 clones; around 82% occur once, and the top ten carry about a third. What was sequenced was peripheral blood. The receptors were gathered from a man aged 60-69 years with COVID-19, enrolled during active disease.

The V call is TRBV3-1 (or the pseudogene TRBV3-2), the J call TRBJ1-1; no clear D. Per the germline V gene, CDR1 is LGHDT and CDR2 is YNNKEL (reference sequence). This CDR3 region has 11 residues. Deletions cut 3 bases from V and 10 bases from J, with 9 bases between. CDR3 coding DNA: TGTGCCAGCAGCCACGGACTGGGAGCTTTCTTT. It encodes CASSHGLGAFF.

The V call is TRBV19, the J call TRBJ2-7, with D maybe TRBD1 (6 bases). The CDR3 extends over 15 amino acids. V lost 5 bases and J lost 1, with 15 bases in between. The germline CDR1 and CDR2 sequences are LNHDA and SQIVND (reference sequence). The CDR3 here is CASSYTGSGSYEQYF. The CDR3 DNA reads TGTGCCAGTAGTTATACAGGGTCCGGGTCCTACGAGCAGTACTTC.

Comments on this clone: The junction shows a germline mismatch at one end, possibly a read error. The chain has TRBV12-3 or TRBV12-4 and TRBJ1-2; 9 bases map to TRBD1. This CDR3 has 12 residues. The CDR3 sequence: CASSSRTGAYAF. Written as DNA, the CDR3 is TGTGCCAGCAGTTCCCGGACAGGGGCCTACGCCTTC.

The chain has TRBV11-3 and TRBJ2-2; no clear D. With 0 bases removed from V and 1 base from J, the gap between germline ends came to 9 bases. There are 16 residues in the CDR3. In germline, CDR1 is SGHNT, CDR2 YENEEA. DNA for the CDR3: TGTGCCAGCAGCTTAGACCGGTCCCTGAACACCGGGGAGCTGTTTTTT. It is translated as CASSLDRSLNTGELFF.

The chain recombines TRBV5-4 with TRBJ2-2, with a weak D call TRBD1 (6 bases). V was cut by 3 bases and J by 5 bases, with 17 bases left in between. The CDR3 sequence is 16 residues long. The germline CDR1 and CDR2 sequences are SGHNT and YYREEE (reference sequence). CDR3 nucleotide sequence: TGTGCCAGCAGCTCGCCTTCAGGGGCTGGAACCGGGGAGCTGTTTTTT. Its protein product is CASSSPSGAGTGELFF. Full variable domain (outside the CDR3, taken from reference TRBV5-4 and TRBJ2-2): ETGVTQSPTHLIKTRGQQVTLRCSSQSGHNTVSWYQQALGQGPQFIFQYYREEENGRGNFPPRFSGLQFPNYSSELNVNALELDDSALYLCASSSPSGAGTGELFFGEGSRLTVL.

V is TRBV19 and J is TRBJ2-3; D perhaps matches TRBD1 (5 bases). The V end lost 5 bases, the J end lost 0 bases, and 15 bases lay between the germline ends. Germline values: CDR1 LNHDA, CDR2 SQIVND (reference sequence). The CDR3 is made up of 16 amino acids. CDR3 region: CASSSQTVTSTDTQYF. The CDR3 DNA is TGTGCCAGTAGTTCCCAGACAGTGACTAGCACAGATACGCAGTATTTT.

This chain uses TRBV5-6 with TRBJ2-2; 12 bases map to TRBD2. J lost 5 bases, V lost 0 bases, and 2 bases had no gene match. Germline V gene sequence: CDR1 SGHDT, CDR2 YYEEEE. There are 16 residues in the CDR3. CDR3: CASSLGGLAGTGELFF. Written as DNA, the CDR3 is TGTGCCAGCAGCTTGGGAGGACTAGCGGGGACCGGGGAGCTGTTTTTT.

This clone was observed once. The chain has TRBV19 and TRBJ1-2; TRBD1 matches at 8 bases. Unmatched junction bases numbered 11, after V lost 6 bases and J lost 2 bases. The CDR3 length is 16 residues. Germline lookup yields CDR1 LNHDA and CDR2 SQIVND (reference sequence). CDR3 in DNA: TGTGCCAGTAGGGCGAGGCAGGGGGCCGGCAACTATGGCTACACCTTC. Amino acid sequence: CASRARQGAGNYGYTF. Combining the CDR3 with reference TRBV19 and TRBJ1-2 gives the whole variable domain DGGITQSPKYLFRKEGQNVTLSCEQNLNHDAMYWYRQDPGQGLRLIYYSQIVNDFQKGDIAEGYSVSREKKESFPLTVTSAQKNPTAFYLCASRARQGAGNYGYTFGSGTRLTVV.